Each of the 12 T cell receptor beta chains below was sequenced from the same sample in a study of T cell changes during pregnancy in multiple sclerosis (dated by TCRdb to between 2018 and 2021). The library was produced with the immunoSEQ multiplex PCR assay. TCRdb provides this immuneACCESS table in a form limited to in-frame rearrangements. Some clones are lacking; in checked studies, under half of them reflect an unresolved V gene, and why the rest are absent is not known. Present in this sample are about 54,000 clones, approximately 91% of which were seen just once. The top ten hold approximately 1% of the sample. Here the sequenced sample was peripheral blood, taken after pregnancy. The source is a female donor in good health, enrolled as a control in a pregnancy study.

This clone turned up a few times. The CDR3 reads CASSESRASGNYEQYF. DNA of the CDR3: TGCGCCAGCAGTGAGTCAAGGGCTAGCGGGAACTACGAGCAGTACTTC. The chain joins TRBV10-1 to TRBJ2-7; TRBD2 matches 9 bases. The CDR3 spans 16 residues. J lost 3 bases, V lost 0 bases, and 6 bases had no gene match. Germline values: CDR1 WNHNN, CDR2 SYGVQD (reference sequence).

The V gene is TRBV28, the J gene TRBJ2-7; 8 bases are a match to TRBD1. After removal of 1 base from V and 3 bases from J, the junction contained 8 bases not matched to a gene. The CDR3 spans 16 residues. Germline assignment: CDR1 MDHEN and CDR2 SYDVKM. The CDR3, as DNA: TGTGCCAGCAGTTTATTGGGGACAGGTCCTGGCTACGAGCAGTACTTC. This sequence encodes CASSLLGTGPGYEQYF.

The genes are TRBV2 and TRBJ2-7, with 8 bases identical to TRBD2. Trimming removed 6 bases from V and 8 bases from J; junction bases left unmatched: 6. The CDR3 is 12 amino acids. Looked up from germline, CDR1 is SNHLY and CDR2 is FYNNEI. The CDR3 loop is CASRGERGKQYF. The CDR3 region has the DNA TGTGCCAGCAGGGGCGAGCGGGGGAAGCAGTACTTC.

The genes are TRBV9 and TRBJ2-2, with D perhaps matching TRBD1 (5 bases). CDR1 and CDR2 (germline): SGDLS, YYNGEE. The CDR3 spans 14 residues. Trimming took 1 base from V and 1 from J, leaving 5 bases between them. The CDR3 DNA is TGTGCCAGCAGCGTACAGGGGAACACCGGGGAGCTGTTTTTT. Amino acid sequence: CASSVQGNTGELFF.

The chain's CDR3 is CASSLYAREGYTF. DNA for the CDR3: TGTGCCAGCAGCTTATACGCCAGGGAAGGCTACACCTTC. The rearrangement uses TRBV7-2 and TRBJ1-2, with a tentative D call TRBD1 (5 bases). Germline lookup yields CDR1 SGHTA and CDR2 FQGNSA. The V end lost 2 bases, the J end lost 8 bases, and 12 bases lay between the germline ends. There are 13 residues in the CDR3. The entire variable domain, with the rest obtained from reference TRBV7-2 and TRBJ1-2, is as follows: GAGVSQSPSNKVTEKGKDVELRCDPISGHTALYWYRQSLGQGLEFLIYFQGNSAPDKSGLPSDRFSAERTGGSVSTLTIQRTQQEDSAVYLCASSLYAREGYTFGSGTRLTVV.

The chain joins TRBV27 to TRBJ2-5; D might be TRBD1 (6 bases). V lost 6 bases, J lost 1 base, and 9 bases lay in between. The CDR3 spans 13 residues. In germline, CDR1 is MNHEY, CDR2 SMNVEV (reference sequence). The CDR3 reads CASRRTAQETQYF. CDR3 DNA sequence: TGTGCCAGCAGGCGGACAGCCCAAGAGACCCAGTACTTC.

The genes are TRBV5-6 and TRBJ1-2; D uncertain. The germline V gene has CDR1 SGHDT and CDR2 YYEEEE. V lost 0 bases, J lost 3 bases, and 12 bases lay in between. The CDR3 runs 15 residues. This chain's CDR3 is CASSLVGEDDYGYTF. In DNA form, the CDR3 reads TGTGCCAGCAGCTTGGTCGGGGAGGACGACTATGGCTACACCTTC.

The rearrangement uses TRBV7-9 and TRBJ2-2; 7 bases match TRBD2. With V trimmed by 1 base and J by 9 bases, 11 bases remained unmatched. The CDR3 has 16 residues. Germline CDR1 SEHNR, CDR2 FQNEAQ (reference sequence). The CDR3 protein is CASSLGRGTPGWELFF. CDR3 in DNA: TGTGCCAGCAGCTTAGGGCGGGGGACCCCAGGCTGGGAGCTGTTTTTT.

The chain couples TRBV5-1 to TRBJ2-3; 11 positions match TRBD2. CDR3 length equals 16 residues. V lost 0 bases, J lost 3 bases, and 3 bases stayed unmatched. Germline lookup yields CDR1 SGHRS and CDR2 YFSETQ. The CDR3 loop is CASSLVPSGGTDTQYF. CDR3 sequence (DNA): TGCGCCAGCAGCTTGGTACCTAGCGGGGGGACAGATACGCAGTATTTT. The variable domain in full, completed from reference TRBV5-1 and TRBJ2-3, reads KAGVTQTPRYLIKTRGQQVTLSCSPISGHRSVSWYQQTPGQGLQFLFEYFSETQRNKGNFPGRFSGRQFSNSRSEMNVSTLELGDSALYLCASSLVPSGGTDTQYFGPGTRLTVL.

This sequence joins TRBV7-6 and TRBJ1-3, with no clear D. Germline V lookup: CDR1 SGHVS, CDR2 FNYEAQ. Trimming stripped 5 bases from V and 8 bases from J, with 16 bases between. The CDR3 loop spans 14 amino acids. The chain's CDR3 is CASSPRAKPDTIYF. Here the CDR3 DNA reads TGTGCCAGCAGCCCTCGTGCAAAACCGGACACCATATATTTT.

This chain joins TRBV13 and TRBJ2-2; 8 positions agree with TRBD2. This CDR3 spans 14 amino acids. Trimming took 0 bases from V and 6 from J; bases not matched to a gene: 0. Germline V gives CDR1 PRHDT, CDR2 FYEKMQ (reference sequence). The CDR3 loop is CASSLGGRAGELFF. CDR3 coding DNA: TGTGCCAGCAGCTTAGGCGGGAGGGCCGGGGAGCTGTTTTTT.

CDR3 sequence (DNA): TGTGCCAGCAGCGTAGATGGTAGCGGGAATGAGCAGTTCTTC. Protein product: CASSVDGSGNEQFF. The genes are TRBV9 and TRBJ2-1, with 7 nucleotides matching TRBD2. Germline V CDR1 and CDR2: SGDLS, YYNGEE. The CDR3 extends over 14 amino acids. V lost 0 bases to trimming and J lost 7 bases; unmatched junction nucleotides: 4.